This T cell receptor (beta chain) comes out of a study of regulatory T cells in long-lasting Graves disease. Trimming took off 9 bases at V and 6 bases at J, with 12 bases between the two ends. CDR3 length: 11 residues. In germline, CDR1 is MNHEY, CDR2 SMNVEV (reference sequence). The time point denotes: newly diagnosed GD, antithyroid drugs for less than 3 months. Extracted PBMC RNA gave rise to the TCR library. Into tubes containing EDTA, roughly 8.8 milliliters of peripheral blood were drawn. Study-wide results and caveats: Among samples with persistent disease, TRBV28, TRBJ1-2 and TRBJ2-5 were favored.

This clonotype was counted many times. Its antigen is undetermined. iRepertoire HTBI primers and Arm-PCR of CDR3 regions built TCR beta libraries. One entry per CDR3 protein, called by TCRdb with MiXCR from the multiplex PCR reads. The repertoire holds about 500,000 distinct CDR3 sequences, with approximately 12% as singletons. The same data also contributed to another study, on T cells in Graves' hyperthyroidism and ophthalmopathy.

Sequenced material: peripheral blood mononuclear cells (PBMCs), taken at new diagnosis, from a patient treated with antithyroid drugs. V is TRBV27 and J is TRBJ2-7; no firm D call. The sequence was obtained from a woman aged 25 to 45 with Graves disease. In nucleotides, the CDR3 is TGTGCCAGTATGGACGCACTCGAGCAGTACTTC. Amino acids: CASMDALEQYF.